This T cell receptor (beta chain) is drawn from a study of T-cell reconstitution after alpha-beta-depleted transplantation in children. Unique molecular identifiers were incorporated during preparation of the TCRbeta library. TCRdb ran MiXCR on the PCR reads and lists one entry per CDR3 protein. The table lists about 410,000 distinct CDR3 sequences, just over 20% of them singletons. This CDR3 has 14 residues. Trimming took off 6 bases at V and 4 bases at J, with 12 bases between the two ends. Germline CDR1 is SEHNR and CDR2 is FQNEAQ (reference sequence). The gene calls are TRBV7-9 and TRBJ1-4, with D hard to call. The TCR originated in a human donor who donated a stem cell graft to a child with acute myeloid leukemia. The sequencing here drew on PBMCs from the stem cell graft donor, taken from the stem cell graft. CDR3 protein: CASSQGQFNEKLFF. The CDR3, as DNA: TGTGCCAGCAGTCAAGGGCAGTTTAATGAAAAACTGTTTTTT.